This T cell receptor (beta chain) comes out of a study of T cells in Graves' hyperthyroidism and ophthalmopathy. Study in general: Prior to any treatment, at the point of initial diagnosis, peripheral blood was collected. Regarding the study as a whole: Most clonotypes expanded in the thyroid (above 0.001) were also present in blood.

Worth noting for this clonotype: Its antigen is not identified.

This CDR3 contains 15 residues. Germline V gives CDR1 SGHAT, CDR2 FQNNGV. V dropped 5 bases and J dropped 1 base, with 14 bases sitting between them. Across 18 months, stable Graves' hyperthyroidism was marked by no progression to ophthalmopathy. The PBMCs were taken from under 12 ml of fresh peripheral blood. TCR beta CDR3 region amplification was performed from RNA transcripts. A first-round RT-PCR of the TCR CDR3 used the HTBI primer set. TCRdb fed the multiplex PCR reads into MiXCR, producing one record per CDR3 protein. The table lists approximately 530,000 distinct CDR3 sequences, 16% of them singletons, with 18% in the top ten.

The chain combines TRBV11-2 with TRBJ1-1, with a tentative D call TRBD1 (5 bases). Sequenced sample: blood. This clonotype was obtained from a young woman with Graves' hyperthyroidism. The CDR3 nucleotides are TGTGCCAGCAGCACGGACGGGACTGCGAACACTGAAGCTTTCTTT. It yields the protein CASSTDGTANTEAFF.